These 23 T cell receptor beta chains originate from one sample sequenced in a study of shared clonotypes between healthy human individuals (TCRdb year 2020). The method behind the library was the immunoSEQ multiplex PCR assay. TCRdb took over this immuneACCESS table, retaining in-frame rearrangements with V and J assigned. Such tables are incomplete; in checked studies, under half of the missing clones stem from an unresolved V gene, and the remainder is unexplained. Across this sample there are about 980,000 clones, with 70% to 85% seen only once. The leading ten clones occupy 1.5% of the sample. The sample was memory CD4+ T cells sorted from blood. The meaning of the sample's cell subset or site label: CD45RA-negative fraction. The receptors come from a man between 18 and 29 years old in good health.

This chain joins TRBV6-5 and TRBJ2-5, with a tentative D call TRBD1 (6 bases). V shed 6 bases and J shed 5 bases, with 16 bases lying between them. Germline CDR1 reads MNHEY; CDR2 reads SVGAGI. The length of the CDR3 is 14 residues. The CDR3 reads CASSSAYGGETQYF. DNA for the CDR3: TGTGCCAGCAGCTCCGCTTATGGGGGCGAGACCCAGTACTTC.

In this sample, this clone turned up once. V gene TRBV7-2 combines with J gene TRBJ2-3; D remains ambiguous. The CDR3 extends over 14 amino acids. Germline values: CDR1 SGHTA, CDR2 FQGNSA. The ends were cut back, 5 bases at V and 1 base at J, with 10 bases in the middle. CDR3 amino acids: CASSLDGRTDTQYF. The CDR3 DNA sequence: TGTGCCAGCAGCCTCGACGGGCGCACAGATACGCAGTATTTT.

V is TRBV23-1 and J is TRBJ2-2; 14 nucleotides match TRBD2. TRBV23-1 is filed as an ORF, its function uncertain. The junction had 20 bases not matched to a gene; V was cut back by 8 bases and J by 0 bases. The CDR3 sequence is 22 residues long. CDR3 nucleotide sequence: TGCGCCAGCGGCGGGGACAGCGGACTAGCGGGAGGCGTGTACACGAACACCGGGGAGCTGTTTTTT. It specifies CASGGDSGLAGGVYTNTGELFF.

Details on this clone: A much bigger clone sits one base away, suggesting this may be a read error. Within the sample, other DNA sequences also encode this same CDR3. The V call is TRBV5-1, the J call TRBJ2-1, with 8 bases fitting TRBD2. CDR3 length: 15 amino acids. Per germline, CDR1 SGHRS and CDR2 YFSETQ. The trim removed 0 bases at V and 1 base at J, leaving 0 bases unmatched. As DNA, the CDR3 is TGCGCCAGCAGCTTGGCTAGCGGGTCCTACAATGAGCAGTTCTTC. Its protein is CASSLASGSYNEQFF.

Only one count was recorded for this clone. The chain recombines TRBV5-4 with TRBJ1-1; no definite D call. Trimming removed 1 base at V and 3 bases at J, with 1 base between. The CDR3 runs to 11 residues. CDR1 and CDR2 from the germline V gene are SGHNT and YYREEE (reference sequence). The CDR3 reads CASSLYTEAFF. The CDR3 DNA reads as TGTGCCAGCAGCTTGTACACTGAAGCTTTCTTT.

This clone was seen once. The CDR3 nucleotides read TGTGCCAGCAGTGACCCCACCGGACAGGAAAGCTCCTACGAGCAGTACTTC. This gives the protein CASSDPTGQESSYEQYF. The chain has TRBV6-4 and TRBJ2-7; 7 bases are shared with TRBD1. The V gene's germline CDR1 is MRHNA and CDR2 SNTAGT. The J segment lost 0 bases and the V segment lost 2 bases, leaving 10 bases of the junction unmatched. The CDR3 is made up of 17 amino acids.

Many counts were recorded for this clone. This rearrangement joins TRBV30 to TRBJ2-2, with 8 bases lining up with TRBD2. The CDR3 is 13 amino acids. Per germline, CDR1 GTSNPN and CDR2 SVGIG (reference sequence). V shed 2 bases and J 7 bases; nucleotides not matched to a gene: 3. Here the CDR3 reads CAWSRREDGELFF. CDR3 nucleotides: TGTGCCTGGAGTAGGCGGGAGGACGGGGAGCTGTTTTTT.

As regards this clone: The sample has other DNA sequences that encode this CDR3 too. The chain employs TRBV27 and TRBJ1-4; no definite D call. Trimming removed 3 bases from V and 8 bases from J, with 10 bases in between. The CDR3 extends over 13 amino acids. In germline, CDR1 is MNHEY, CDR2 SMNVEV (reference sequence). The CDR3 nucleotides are TGTGCCAGCAGTTTGAGGGAAGGGGAAAAACTGTTTTTT. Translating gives CASSLREGEKLFF.

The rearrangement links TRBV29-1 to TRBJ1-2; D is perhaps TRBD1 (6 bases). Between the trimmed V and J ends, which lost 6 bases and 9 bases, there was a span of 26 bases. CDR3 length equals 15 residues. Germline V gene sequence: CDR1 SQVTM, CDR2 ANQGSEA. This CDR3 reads CSVVPQGNVLRSYTF. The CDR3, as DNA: TGCAGCGTCGTCCCGCAGGGGAACGTACTAAGAAGCTACACCTTC.

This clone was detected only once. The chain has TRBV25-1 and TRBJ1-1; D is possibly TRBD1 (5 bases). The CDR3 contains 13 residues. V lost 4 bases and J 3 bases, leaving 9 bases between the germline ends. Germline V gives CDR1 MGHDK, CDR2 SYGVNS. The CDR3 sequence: CASSGSGYTEAFF. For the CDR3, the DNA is TGTGCCAGCAGTGGTTCAGGGTACACTGAAGCTTTCTTT.

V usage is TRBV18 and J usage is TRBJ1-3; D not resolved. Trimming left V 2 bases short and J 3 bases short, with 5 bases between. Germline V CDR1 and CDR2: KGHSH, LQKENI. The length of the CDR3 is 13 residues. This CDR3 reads CASSPNNGNTIYF. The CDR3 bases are TGTGCCAGCTCACCAAATAATGGAAACACCATATATTTT.

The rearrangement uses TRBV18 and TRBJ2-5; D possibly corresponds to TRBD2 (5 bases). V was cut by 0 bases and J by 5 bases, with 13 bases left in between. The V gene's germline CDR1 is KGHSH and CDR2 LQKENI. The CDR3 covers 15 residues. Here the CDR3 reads CASSPPGAIAETQYF. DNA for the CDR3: TGTGCCAGCTCACCACCGGGAGCTATTGCGGAGACCCAGTACTTC.

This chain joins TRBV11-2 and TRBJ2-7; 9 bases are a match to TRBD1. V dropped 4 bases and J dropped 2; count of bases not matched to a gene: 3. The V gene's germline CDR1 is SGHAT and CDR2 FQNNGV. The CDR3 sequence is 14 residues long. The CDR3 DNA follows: TGTGCCAGCAGCTGGGACAGGGCCCCCTACGAGCAGTACTTC. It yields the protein CASSWDRAPYEQYF. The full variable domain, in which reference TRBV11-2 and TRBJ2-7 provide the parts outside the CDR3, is EAGVAQSPRYKIIEKRQSVAFWCNPISGHATLYWYQQILGQGPKLLIQFQNNGVVDDSQLPKDRFSAERLKGVDSTLKIQPAKLEDSAVYLCASSWDRAPYEQYFGPGTRLTVT.

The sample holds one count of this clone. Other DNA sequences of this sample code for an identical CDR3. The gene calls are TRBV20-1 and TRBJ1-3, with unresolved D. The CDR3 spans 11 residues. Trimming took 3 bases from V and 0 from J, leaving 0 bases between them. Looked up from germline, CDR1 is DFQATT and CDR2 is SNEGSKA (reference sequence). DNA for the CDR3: TGCAGTGCTAGCTCTGGAAACACCATATATTTT. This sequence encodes CSASSGNTIYF.

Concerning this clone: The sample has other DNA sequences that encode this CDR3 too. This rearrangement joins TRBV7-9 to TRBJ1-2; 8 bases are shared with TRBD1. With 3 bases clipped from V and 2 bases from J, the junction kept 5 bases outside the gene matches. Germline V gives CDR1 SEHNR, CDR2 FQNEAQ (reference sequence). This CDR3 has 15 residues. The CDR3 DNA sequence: TGTGCCAGCAGCTTGGCAGGGGGCGCAAACTATGGCTACACCTTC. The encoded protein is CASSLAGGANYGYTF.

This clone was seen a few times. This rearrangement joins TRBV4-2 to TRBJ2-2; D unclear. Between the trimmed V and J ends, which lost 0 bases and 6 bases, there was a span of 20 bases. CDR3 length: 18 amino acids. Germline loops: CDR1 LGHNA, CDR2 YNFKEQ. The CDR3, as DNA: TGTGCCAGCAGCCAAGAGGGATGGGGAAAACAGAAGGCCGGGGAGCTGTTTTTT. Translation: CASSQEGWGKQKAGELFF.

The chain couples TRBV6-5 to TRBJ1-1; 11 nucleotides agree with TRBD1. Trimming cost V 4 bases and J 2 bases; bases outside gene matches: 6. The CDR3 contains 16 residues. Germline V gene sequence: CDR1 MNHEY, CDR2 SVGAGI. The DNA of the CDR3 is TGTGCCAGCAGTTCCCGGGACAGGGGGGATAACACTGAAGCTTTCTTT. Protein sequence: CASSSRDRGDNTEAFF.

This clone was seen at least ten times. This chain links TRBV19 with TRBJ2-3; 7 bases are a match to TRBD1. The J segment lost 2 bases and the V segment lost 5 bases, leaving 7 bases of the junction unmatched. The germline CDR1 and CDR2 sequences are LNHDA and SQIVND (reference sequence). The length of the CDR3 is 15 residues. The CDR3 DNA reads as TGTGCCAGTAGTCGGGTAGGACAGGTCACAGATACGCAGTATTTT. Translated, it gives CASSRVGQVTDTQYF.

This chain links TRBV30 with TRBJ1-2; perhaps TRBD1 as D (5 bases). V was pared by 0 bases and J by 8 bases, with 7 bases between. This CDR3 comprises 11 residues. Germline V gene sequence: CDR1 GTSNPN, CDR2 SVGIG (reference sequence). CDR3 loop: CAWSVRQGYTF. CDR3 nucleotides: TGTGCCTGGAGTGTAAGACAGGGCTACACCTTC.

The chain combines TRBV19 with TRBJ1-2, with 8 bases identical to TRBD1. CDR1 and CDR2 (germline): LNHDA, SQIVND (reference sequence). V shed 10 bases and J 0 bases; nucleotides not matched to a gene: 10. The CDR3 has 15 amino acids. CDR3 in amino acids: CATYSGQGTNYGYTF. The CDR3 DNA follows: TGTGCCACTTACTCCGGACAGGGCACTAACTATGGCTACACCTTC.

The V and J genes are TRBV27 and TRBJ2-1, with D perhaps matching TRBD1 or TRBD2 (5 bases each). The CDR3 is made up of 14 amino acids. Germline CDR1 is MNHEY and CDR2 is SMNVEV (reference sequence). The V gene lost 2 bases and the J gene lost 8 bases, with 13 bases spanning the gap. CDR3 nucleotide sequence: TGTGCCAGCAGTTTAAGGCAGGGACGTGATGAGCAGTTCTTC. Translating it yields CASSLRQGRDEQFF.

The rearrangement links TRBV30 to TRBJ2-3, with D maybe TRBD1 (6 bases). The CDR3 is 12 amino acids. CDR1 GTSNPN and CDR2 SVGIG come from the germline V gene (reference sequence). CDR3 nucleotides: TGTGCGTGGCAAGGGGGAGCAGATACGCAGTATTTT. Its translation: CAWQGGADTQYF.

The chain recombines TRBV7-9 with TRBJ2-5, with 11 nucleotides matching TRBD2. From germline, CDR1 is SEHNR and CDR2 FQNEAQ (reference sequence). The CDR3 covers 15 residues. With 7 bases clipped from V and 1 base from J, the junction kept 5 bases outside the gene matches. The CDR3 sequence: CASTIAGGGQETQYF. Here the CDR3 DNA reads TGTGCCAGCACCATAGCGGGGGGGGGCCAAGAGACCCAGTACTTC.